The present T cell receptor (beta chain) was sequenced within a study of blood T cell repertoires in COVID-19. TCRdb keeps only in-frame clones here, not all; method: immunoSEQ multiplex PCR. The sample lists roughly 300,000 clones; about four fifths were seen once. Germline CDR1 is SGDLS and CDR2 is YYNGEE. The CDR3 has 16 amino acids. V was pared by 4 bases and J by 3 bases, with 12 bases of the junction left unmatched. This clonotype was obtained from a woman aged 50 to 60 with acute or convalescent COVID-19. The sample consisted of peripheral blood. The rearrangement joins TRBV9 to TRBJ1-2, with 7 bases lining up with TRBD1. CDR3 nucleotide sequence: TGTGCCAGCAGCTCCATGGAACAGGGGAAGGACTATGGCTACACCTTC. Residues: CASSSMEQGKDYGYTF.